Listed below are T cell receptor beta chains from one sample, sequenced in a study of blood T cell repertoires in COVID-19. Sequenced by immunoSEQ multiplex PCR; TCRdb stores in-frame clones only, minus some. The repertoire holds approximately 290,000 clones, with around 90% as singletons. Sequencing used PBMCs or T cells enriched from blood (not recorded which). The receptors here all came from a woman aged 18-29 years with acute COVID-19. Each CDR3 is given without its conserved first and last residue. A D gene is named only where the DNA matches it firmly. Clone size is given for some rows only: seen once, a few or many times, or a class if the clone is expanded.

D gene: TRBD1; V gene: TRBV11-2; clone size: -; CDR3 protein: ASSPSGTGGHSPLH
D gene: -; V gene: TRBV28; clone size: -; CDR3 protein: ASSFVLYGYT
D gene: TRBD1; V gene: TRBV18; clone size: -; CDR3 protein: ASSPGQESYEQY
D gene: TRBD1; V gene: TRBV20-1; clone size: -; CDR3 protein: SLGGTGYT
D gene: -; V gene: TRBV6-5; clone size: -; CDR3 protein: ASSRDGSSGNTIY
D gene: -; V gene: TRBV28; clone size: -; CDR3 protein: ASSFGTAVEGEAF
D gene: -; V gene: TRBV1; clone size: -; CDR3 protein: TSSSQREKNTGELF
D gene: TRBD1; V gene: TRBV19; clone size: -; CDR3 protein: ASTGTGGAGQPQH
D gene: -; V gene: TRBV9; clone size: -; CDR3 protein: ASSGRAGTYEQY
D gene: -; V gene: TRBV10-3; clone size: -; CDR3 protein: ATIYKQVGNFNEQF
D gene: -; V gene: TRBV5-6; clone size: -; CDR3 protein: ASSPNYRGGLSLEQY
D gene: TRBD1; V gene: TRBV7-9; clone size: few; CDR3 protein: ASSPRTGMRETQY
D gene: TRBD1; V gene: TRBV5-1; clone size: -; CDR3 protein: ASSFRGPDEAF
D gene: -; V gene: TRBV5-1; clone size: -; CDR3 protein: ASSELRDSTWDTQY
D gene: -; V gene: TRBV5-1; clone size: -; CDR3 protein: ASSPVFMSGTRNEQF
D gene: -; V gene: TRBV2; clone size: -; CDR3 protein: ASSEAVSSYNEQF
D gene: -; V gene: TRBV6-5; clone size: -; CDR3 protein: ASNRQVPPYEQY
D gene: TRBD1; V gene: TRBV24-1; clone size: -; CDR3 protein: ATSDARQGRTEAF
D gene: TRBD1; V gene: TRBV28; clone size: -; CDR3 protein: ASSPGQGGYEQY
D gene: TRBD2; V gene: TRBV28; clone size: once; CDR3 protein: ASSFVTSGRESSYEQY
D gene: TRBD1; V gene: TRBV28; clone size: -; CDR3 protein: ASGQVPANTGELF
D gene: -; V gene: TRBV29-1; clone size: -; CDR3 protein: SALGGKLTGNTIY
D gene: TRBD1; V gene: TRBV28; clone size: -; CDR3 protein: ASSFRTGANQPQH
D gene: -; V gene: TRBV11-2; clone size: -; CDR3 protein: ASSLDQLGNQPQH
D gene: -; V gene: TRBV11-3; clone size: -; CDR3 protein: ASSARASNSPLH
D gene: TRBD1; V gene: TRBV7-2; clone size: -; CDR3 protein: ASSSQGAWELF
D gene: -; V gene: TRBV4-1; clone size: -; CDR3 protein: ASSQDITGGKQY
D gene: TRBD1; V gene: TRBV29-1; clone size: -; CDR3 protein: SVDWRVRTGGNTEAF
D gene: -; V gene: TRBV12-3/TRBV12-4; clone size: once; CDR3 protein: ASSLSTTGELF
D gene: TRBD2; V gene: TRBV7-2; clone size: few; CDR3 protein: ASSLLAGPYEQY
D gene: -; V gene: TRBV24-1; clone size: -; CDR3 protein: ATRDAGVRAEAF